This T cell receptor (beta chain) came from a study of Ad26.COV2.S vaccination and SARS-CoV-2 variants. As for the study in general: COV1001, an Ad26.COV2.S trial, supplied this vaccine-arm donor.

TCRdb keeps only in-frame clones here, not all; method: immunoSEQ multiplex PCR. The sample shows around 450,000 clones, over 75% of them seen only once. Treatment described: over 15 received Ad26.COV2.S at low or high dose, single or two shots; 5 received placebo; per-sample allocation not given. Material that was analyzed had been drawn on day 63 after the first vaccine or placebo injection. The CDR3 loop spans 14 amino acids. V was pared by 6 bases and J by 5 bases, with 6 bases of the junction left unmatched. Germline CDR1 and CDR2: MDHEN and SYDVKM. The source was peripheral blood, collected in a trial of Ad26.COV2.S vaccine versus placebo. The clonotype was recovered from a person between 18 and 60 years old who received the Ad26.COV2.S COVID-19 vaccine or a placebo. The genes are TRBV28 and TRBJ1-2, with 10 positions matching TRBD1. Here the CDR3 reads CASSRRGQGYGYTF. DNA of the CDR3: TGTGCCAGCAGCCGTCGGGGACAGGGGTATGGCTACACCTTC.